The rows below give T cell receptor beta chains drawn from one sample of a study of blood T cell repertoires in COVID-19. Some clones are missing from TCRdb's copy, which holds only in-frame ones; the method was immunoSEQ multiplex PCR. The sample records about 190,000 clones, roughly 84% being singletons. Specimen: PBMCs or T cells enriched from blood (not recorded which). The origin of the receptors is a woman aged 25 to 39 who had been exposed to COVID-19. Both conserved end residues are trimmed from each CDR3.

v_call	cdr3_length	j_call	cdr3_aa
TRBV12-5	13	TRBJ1-6	ASGFSRGNGSPLH
TRBV5-1	11	TRBJ1-4	ASSLEGWEKLF
TRBV6-5	10	TRBJ2-7	ASTGTTYEQY
TRBV9	12	TRBJ1-2	ASSVGQGDYGYT
TRBV9	14	TRBJ2-2	ASSVTKTLSTGELF
TRBV7-7	14	TRBJ2-3	ASSLALAGNTDTQY
TRBV27	12	TRBJ1-1	ASSRGTGGTEAF
TRBV9	15	TRBJ1-5	ASSVGPGQGSNQPQH
TRBV5-1	12	TRBJ1-1	ASSPQGVNTEAF
TRBV6-6	13	TRBJ2-7	ASRSFGQGDYEQY
TRBV30	12	TRBJ1-4	AWSNKGTYEKLF
TRBV5-4	14	TRBJ1-4	ANSSGSLLEGEKLF
TRBV3-1/TRBV3-2	15	TRBJ1-5	ASSQGFRAVPSQPQH
TRBV9	15	TRBJ2-3	ASSVAGTGDETDTQY
TRBV7-3	14	TRBJ1-2	ASSLTSGGRWDGYT
TRBV19	12	TRBJ1-1	ASSPTVRGTEAF
TRBV6-5	10	TRBJ2-7	ASHRAGYEQY
TRBV7-6	15	TRBJ2-2	ASSTLGLAGVTGELF
TRBV20-1	11	TRBJ1-2	SASLNRNYGYT
TRBV11-2	13	TRBJ1-3	ASRQIRGSGNTIY
TRBV5-6	16	TRBJ1-3	ASSLERWLPSSGNTIY
TRBV30	14	TRBJ1-5	AWSVNGTVSNQPQH
TRBV19	11	TRBJ1-1	ASSTQGGTEAF
TRBV7-3	11	TRBJ1-2	ASSNGTVGGYT
TRBV7-8	13	TRBJ1-1	ASSSSRGQGGGAF
TRBV12-5	13	TRBJ1-6	ASALKGQGDSPLH
TRBV6-1	14	TRBJ2-1	ASSELWDRAYNEQF
TRBV11-2	11	TRBJ2-1	ASTSYSDVEQF
TRBV7-2	13	TRBJ1-1	ASSLRAGVDTEAF
TRBV30	11	TRBJ2-1	AWMGGRATEQF
TRBV6-6	11	TRBJ1-1	ASSRDSNTEAF